A selection of T cell receptor beta chains follows, all from one sample in a study of T cells in Graves' hyperthyroidism and ophthalmopathy. TCRdb analysed the multiplex PCR reads with MiXCR anew, one entry per CDR3 protein. Here the sample spans over 650,000 distinct CDR3 sequences, about 17% being singletons. The sequencing input was blood. All receptors come from a young man with Graves' hyperthyroidism. Both conserved end residues are part of each CDR3. Fields, in order: clone size, D gene, J gene, V gene, CDR3 DNA, CDR3 protein. D genes are given only for firm matches. Rows may omit the clone size; those that give it use once, few, many or a size class.

.	.	TRBJ1-2	TRBV4-1	TGCGCCAGCAGCCATCCCGTTAGGCCTCCTAACTATGGCTACACCTTC	CASSHPVRPPNYGYTF
.	.	TRBJ2-7	TRBV5-5	TGTGCCAGCAGCTTGGAAGCCCGGATACATTACGAGCAGTACTTC	CASSLEARIHYEQYF
.	.	TRBJ2-5	TRBV4-1	TGCGCCAGCAGCCCCGTACGAAGCCAAGAGACCCAGTACTTC	CASSPVRSQETQYF
few	.	TRBJ2-4	TRBV20-1	TGCAGTGCTCTGTCAGGGCGTGAGTGGAACATTCAGTACTTC	CSALSGREWNIQYF
few	.	TRBJ2-7	TRBV19	TGTGCCAGTACCCTATCGGGTTGGGAGCAGTACTTC	CASTLSGWEQYF
.	.	TRBJ2-7	TRBV4-3	TGCGCCAGCAGCCAAGAAATGTACGAGCAGTACTTC	CASSQEMYEQYF
few	.	TRBJ2-7	TRBV11-3	TGTGCCAGCAGCTCCCTTCGGGGAGCGGACGAGCAGTACTTC	CASSSLRGADEQYF
many	TRBD1	TRBJ1-1	TRBV12-5	TGTGCTAGTGGAGTGGGACAGGGTATGACTGAAGCTTTCTTT	CASGVGQGMTEAFF
many	.	TRBJ1-4	TRBV12-3/TRBV12-4	TGTGCCAGCAGATCAGGACGGCGTAATGAAAAACTGTTTTTT	CASRSGRRNEKLFF
few	.	TRBJ1-3	TRBV2	TGTGCCAGCAGTGTTGGGGTCAACTCTGGAAACACCATATATTTT	CASSVGVNSGNTIYF
many	.	TRBJ2-7	TRBV6-2/TRBV6-3	TGTGCCAGCAGTTACTTCGAGGGGCAGTACTTC	CASSYFEGQYF
many	TRBD2	TRBJ2-7	TRBV29-1	TGCAGCGTTGGGAATGAAAGTAGCGGGCATGGTGGGGAGCAGTACTTC	CSVGNESSGHGGEQYF
.	.	TRBJ2-3	TRBV29-1	TGCAGCGCTAGGGTCGACACAGATACGCAGTATTTT	CSARVDTDTQYF
.	.	TRBJ2-1	TRBV29-1	TGCAGCGCTCGCCACTACAATGAGCAGTTCTTC	CSARHYNEQFF
few	.	TRBJ2-7	TRBV5-5	TGTGCCAGCAGTCGTGGACAGTACTACGAGCAGTACTTC	CASSRGQYYEQYF
many	TRBD1	TRBJ2-1	TRBV2	TGTGCCAGCAGTGAAGTGGGGACAGGGCCCTACAATGAGCAGTTCTTC	CASSEVGTGPYNEQFF